These 12 T cell receptor beta chains originate from one sample sequenced in a study of T cells in Graves' hyperthyroidism and ophthalmopathy. TCR beta CDR3 sequences were amplified from RNA transcripts. The HTBI set primed first-round TCR CDR3 RT-PCR. MiXCR, run by TCRdb on the multiplex PCR reads, gives a single entry per CDR3 protein. Of around 340,000 distinct CDR3 sequences in the sample, about 18% were seen once. The sequencing input was blood. The receptors derive from a woman aged 25 to 39 with Graves' hyperthyroidism that later progressed to Graves' ophthalmopathy.

This clonotype was recorded at least ten times. V gene TRBV5-5 combines with J gene TRBJ1-4; D perhaps matches TRBD1 (5 bases). V gave up 5 bases and J gave up 6 bases, with 17 bases separating them. The CDR3 covers 15 residues. Germline lookup yields CDR1 SGHKS and CDR2 YYEKEE (reference sequence). CDR3 region: CASSYTGTSDEKLFF. In DNA form, the CDR3 reads TGTGCCAGCAGTTACACCGGGACTAGTGATGAAAAACTGTTTTTT.

This clonotype was seen more than once but under ten times. The genes are TRBV7-8 and TRBJ1-5; TRBD1 might be the D (6 bases). V gave up 5 bases and J gave up 0 bases, with 14 bases separating them. Germline V gene sequence: CDR1 SGHVS, CDR2 FQNEAQ. This CDR3 comprises 16 residues. The CDR3 coding sequence is TGTGCCAGCAGCCCCTACAGGGCGGTTAGCAATCAGCCCCAGCATTTT. It codes for CASSPYRAVSNQPQHF.

This clonotype was observed a handful of times. The J gene is TRBJ1-2, the V gene TRBV18; no definite D call. Trimming cost V 0 bases and J 4 bases, with 6 bases left between them. From germline, CDR1 is KGHSH and CDR2 LQKENI. CDR3 size: 13 residues. Written as DNA, the CDR3 is TGTGCCAGCTCACCACCGGGGTTCTATGGCTACACCTTC. Amino acid sequence: CASSPPGFYGYTF. The whole variable domain, remainder taken from reference TRBV18 and TRBJ1-2, is NAGVMQNPRHLVRRRGQEARLRCSPMKGHSHVYWYRQLPEEGLKFMVYLQKENIIDESGMPKERFSAEFPKEGPSILRIQQVVRGDSAAYFCASSPPGFYGYTFGSGTRLTVV.

Details on this clonotype: This sequence may be a read error, since a much larger clone differs from it by one base. The chain uses TRBV15 and TRBJ1-1, with unresolved D. In germline, CDR1 is LNHNV, CDR2 YYDKDF (reference sequence). The CDR3 is made up of 14 amino acids. The CDR3 nucleotides are TGTGCCACCAACAGAGCACGCCGCGGAACTGAAGCTTTCTTT. Amino acids: CATNRARRGTEAFF.

This CDR3 is CASTETPVVDTGELFF. CDR3 in DNA: TGTGCCAGCACCGAAACCCCGGTAGTGGACACCGGGGAGCTGTTTTTT. This chain joins TRBV6-1 and TRBJ2-2, with D uncertain. The CDR3 sequence is 16 residues long. CDR1 and CDR2 (germline): MNHNS, SASEGT. The ends were cut back, 7 bases at V and 3 bases at J, with 18 bases in the middle.

There are many counts of this clonotype. The V call is TRBV19, the J call TRBJ1-5; D perhaps matches TRBD1 (6 bases). Germline V gene data show CDR1 as LNHDA and CDR2 as SQIVND (reference sequence). This CDR3 spans 15 amino acids. Trimming took off 5 bases at V and 3 bases at J, with 14 bases between the two ends. The CDR3 here is CASSRKTGANQPQHF. CDR3 DNA sequence: TGTGCCAGTAGTCGAAAGACAGGAGCCAATCAGCCCCAGCATTTT. Variable domain in full (rest from reference TRBV19 and TRBJ1-5): DGGITQSPKYLFRKEGQNVTLSCEQNLNHDAMYWYRQDPGQGLRLIYYSQIVNDFQKGDIAEGYSVSREKKESFPLTVTSAQKNPTAFYLCASSRKTGANQPQHFGDGTRLSIL.

This clonotype was found many times. V usage is TRBV28 and J usage is TRBJ1-6; D ambiguous. Germline assignment: CDR1 MDHEN and CDR2 SYDVKM. The CDR3 has 16 amino acids. Trimming shortened V by 3 bases and J by 6 bases, and 15 bases separated the two germline ends. CDR3 residues: CASSLGDLIGNSPLHF. CDR3 DNA: TGTGCCAGCAGTTTGGGAGACTTGATCGGTAATTCACCCCTCCACTTT.

This clonotype has at least ten counts. The CDR3 DNA reads TGTGCCAGCAGCCCTCGGGGACAGACCTACAATGAGCAGTTCTTC. Its protein is CASSPRGQTYNEQFF. The gene calls are TRBV11-2 and TRBJ2-1; 7 nucleotides align to TRBD1. The CDR3 totals 15 residues. With 5 bases clipped from V and 2 bases from J, the junction kept 6 bases outside the gene matches. Germline-derived CDR1 and CDR2 are SGHAT and FQNNGV.

This clonotype was counted many times. V and J are TRBV19 and TRBJ2-1; the match to TRBD2 covers 8 bases. V shed 2 bases and J 0 bases; nucleotides not matched to a gene: 9. Germline-derived CDR1 and CDR2 are LNHDA and SQIVND (reference sequence). This CDR3 region has 18 residues. As DNA, the CDR3 is TGTGCCAGTAGTATAATCCCAAGCGGGAGTTCCTCCTACAATGAGCAGTTCTTC. Protein sequence: CASSIIPSGSSSYNEQFF. Full variable domain (rest looked up from reference TRBV19 and TRBJ2-1): DGGITQSPKYLFRKEGQNVTLSCEQNLNHDAMYWYRQDPGQGLRLIYYSQIVNDFQKGDIAEGYSVSREKKESFPLTVTSAQKNPTAFYLCASSIIPSGSSSYNEQFFGPGTRLTVL.

This clonotype was found many times. This rearrangement joins TRBV6-2 or TRBV6-3 to TRBJ1-1, with 7 bases that match TRBD1. This CDR3 is built from 15 residues. The V segment lost 6 bases and the J segment 0 bases; nucleotides outside the gene matches: 7. The V gene's germline CDR1 is MNHEY and CDR2 SVGEGT. The CDR3 nucleotides read TGTGCCAGCAGCCGGGACAGTGACTTGAACACTGAAGCTTTCTTT. It specifies CASSRDSDLNTEAFF.

The J gene is TRBJ1-3, the V gene TRBV29-1; D gene ambiguous. CDR3 size: 13 residues. Germline V gives CDR1 SQVTM, CDR2 ANQGSEA. The V and J ends lost 3 bases and 4 bases respectively, with 10 bases between them. The CDR3 region is CSVDRPLGNTIYF. CDR3 DNA: TGCAGCGTTGACAGGCCACTCGGAAACACCATATATTTT.

This clonotype was picked up many times. The chain recombines TRBV11-2 with TRBJ2-7, with TRBD1 matching over 7 bases. CDR3 size: 16 residues. Germline V gene sequence: CDR1 SGHAT, CDR2 FQNNGV. V trimming: 5 bases; J trimming: 0 bases; junction bases outside the gene matches: 10. The CDR3 spells CASSPTGDILSYEQYF. CDR3 nucleotides: TGTGCCAGCAGCCCTACAGGGGACATACTCTCCTACGAGCAGTACTTC.